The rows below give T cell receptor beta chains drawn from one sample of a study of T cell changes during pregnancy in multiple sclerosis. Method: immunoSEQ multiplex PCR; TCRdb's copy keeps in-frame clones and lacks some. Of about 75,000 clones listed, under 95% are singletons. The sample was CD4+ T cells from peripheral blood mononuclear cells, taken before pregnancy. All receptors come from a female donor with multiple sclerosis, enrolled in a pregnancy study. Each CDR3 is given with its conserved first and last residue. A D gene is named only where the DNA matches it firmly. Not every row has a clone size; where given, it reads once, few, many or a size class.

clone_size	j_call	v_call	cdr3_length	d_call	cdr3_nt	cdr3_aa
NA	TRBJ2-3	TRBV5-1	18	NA	TGCGCCAGCAGCTTGGCCGGCCGAAGGACTGCTCGCGTAGACACGCAGTATTTT	CASSLAGRRTARVDTQYF
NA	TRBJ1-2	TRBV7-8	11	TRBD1	TGTGCCAGCAGGACAGGGGATCTGTACACCTTC	CASRTGDLYTF
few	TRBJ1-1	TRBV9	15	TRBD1	TGTGCCAGCACCCCATTCCAGGGGGCGAACACTGAAGCTTTCTTT	CASTPFQGANTEAFF
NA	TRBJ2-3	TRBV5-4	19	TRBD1	TGTGCCAGCAGCCCCGAGGGAGGACAGGGGGCAGGGGAGGTAGATACGCAGTATTTT	CASSPEGGQGAGEVDTQYF
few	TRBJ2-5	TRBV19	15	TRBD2	TGTGCCAGTAGTTTCCGAGCGGGGGGCGGGGAGACCCAGTACTTC	CASSFRAGGGETQYF
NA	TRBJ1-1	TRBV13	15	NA	TGTGCCAGCAGCCGATCACACACAGGAAGCTCTGAAGCTTTCTTT	CASSRSHTGSSEAFF
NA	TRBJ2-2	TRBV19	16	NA	TGTGCTTCAGACAGCCCTCGGGCAGCCTCTGGTCGGGAGCTGTTTTTT	CASDSPRAASGRELFF
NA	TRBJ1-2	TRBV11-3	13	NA	TGTGCCAGCAGCTCCGACAGAGACTATGGCTACACCTTC	CASSSDRDYGYTF
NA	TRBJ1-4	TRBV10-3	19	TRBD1	TGTGCCATCAGTGAGGCATTAAGACAGGGGGCCTCAACTAATGAAAAACTGTTTTTT	CAISEALRQGASTNEKLFF
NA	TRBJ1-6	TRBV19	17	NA	TGTGCCAGTAGCTTCCCAGGGACTGCGACCTATAATTCACCCCTCCACTTT	CASSFPGTATYNSPLHF
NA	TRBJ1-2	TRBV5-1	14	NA	TGCGCCAGCAGACTGAGGGAGGGCGGCTATGGCTACACCTTC	CASRLREGGYGYTF
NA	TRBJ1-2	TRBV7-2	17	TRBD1	TGTGCCAGCAGCTTGCGGACAGGGGGCGTCGACGGCTATGGCTACACCTTC	CASSLRTGGVDGYGYTF
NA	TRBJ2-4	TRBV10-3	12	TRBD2	TGTGCCACACAAAGCGGGGAAAACATTCAGTACTTC	CATQSGENIQYF
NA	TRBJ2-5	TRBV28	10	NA	TGTGCCAGCAGCCGAGAGACCCAGTACTTC	CASSRETQYF
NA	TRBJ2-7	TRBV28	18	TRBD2	TGTGCCAGCAGTTTACTCCTGAGGACTAGCGGGAGGGCCTACGAGCAGTACTTC	CASSLLLRTSGRAYEQYF
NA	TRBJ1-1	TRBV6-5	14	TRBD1	TGTGCCAGCAGACGGGACAGGGAGGACACTGAAGCTTTCTTT	CASRRDREDTEAFF
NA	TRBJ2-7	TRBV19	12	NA	TGTGCCAGTAGTTCACAGGACTACGAGCAGTACTTC	CASSSQDYEQYF
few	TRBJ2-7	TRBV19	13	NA	TGTGCCAGTAGTATAGGGACAACCTACGAGCAGTACTTC	CASSIGTTYEQYF
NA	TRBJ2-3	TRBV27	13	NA	TGTGCCAGCAGTTTGGCAAACACAGATACGCAGTATTTT	CASSLANTDTQYF
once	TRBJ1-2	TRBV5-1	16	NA	TGCGCCAGCAGCTCGAACCCGCAAGGAGCTAACTATGGCTACACCTTC	CASSSNPQGANYGYTF
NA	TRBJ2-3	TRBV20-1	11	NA	TGCAGTGCGGAGGCGATAGATACGCAGTATTTT	CSAEAIDTQYF
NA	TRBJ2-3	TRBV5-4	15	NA	TGTGCCAGCAGATCGGACTTTTCCTCGGGAGATACGCAGTATTTT	CASRSDFSSGDTQYF
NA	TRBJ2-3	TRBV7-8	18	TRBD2	TGTGCCAGCCTCCAGCGGCCTAGCGGGGGCCCAAGCACAGATACGCAGTATTTT	CASLQRPSGGPSTDTQYF